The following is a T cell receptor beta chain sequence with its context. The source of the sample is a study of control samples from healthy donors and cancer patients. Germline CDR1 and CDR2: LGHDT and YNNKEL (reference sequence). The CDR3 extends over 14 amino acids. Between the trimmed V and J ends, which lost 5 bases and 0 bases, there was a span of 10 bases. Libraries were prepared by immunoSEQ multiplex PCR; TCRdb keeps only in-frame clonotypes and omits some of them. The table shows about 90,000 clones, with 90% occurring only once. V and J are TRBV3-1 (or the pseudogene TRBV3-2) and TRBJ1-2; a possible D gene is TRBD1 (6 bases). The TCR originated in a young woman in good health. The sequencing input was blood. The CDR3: CASSGGRANYGYTF. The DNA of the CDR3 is TGTGCCAGCAGCGGGGGCAGGGCTAACTATGGCTACACCTTC.